The 30 T cell receptor beta chains in this list originate from one sample, sequenced in a study of T cell responses to AZD1222 COVID-19 vaccine. Produced via immunoSEQ multiplex PCR; TCRdb's table is partial and in-frame only. Here the sample spans 150,000 to 160,000 clones, 75% to 95% being singletons. Specimen: peripheral blood, collected on day 0 of AZD1222 vaccination. Receptors originate from an adult in good health.

This clone was counted a single time. The chain has TRBV7-9 and TRBJ2-2; D ambiguous. The CDR3 is made up of 14 amino acids. V was cut by 5 bases and J by 4 bases, with 11 bases left in between. In germline, CDR1 is SEHNR, CDR2 FQNEAQ (reference sequence). The CDR3 DNA reads as TGTGCCAGCAGCCACGATTGGGTCACCGGGGAGCTGTTTTTT. This sequence encodes CASSHDWVTGELFF.

The genes are TRBV9 and TRBJ1-6; D remains unclear. CDR3 length equals 14 residues. Per the germline V gene, CDR1 is SGDLS and CDR2 is YYNGEE. The ends were cut back, 0 bases at V and 5 bases at J, with 6 bases in the middle. The CDR3 sequence: CASSVGPDNSPLHF. The CDR3 DNA reads TGTGCCAGCAGCGTAGGGCCCGATAATTCACCCCTCCACTTT.

This clone appeared a single time. The chain combines TRBV7-9 with TRBJ1-6; D may be TRBD1 (5 bases). The germline V gene has CDR1 SEHNR and CDR2 FQNEAQ (reference sequence). The germline V and J ends were trimmed by 4 bases and 10 bases, with 11 bases remaining between them. The CDR3 extends over 13 amino acids. CDR3 nucleotide sequence: TGTGCCAGCAGCTCACCCGGGGGGTCACCCCTCCACTTT. As protein: CASSSPGGSPLHF.

The genes are TRBV18 and TRBJ1-1; D might be TRBD1 (5 bases). Germline CDR1 and CDR2: KGHSH and LQKENI. The germline V and J ends were trimmed by 1 base and 4 bases, with 10 bases remaining between them. The CDR3 covers 14 residues. This CDR3 reads CASSPQGQGTEAFF. In DNA form, the CDR3 reads TGTGCCAGCTCACCACAGGGGCAGGGCACTGAAGCTTTCTTT.

About this clone itself: At one end the junction does not follow the germline gene, possibly because of a read error. The DNA for the CDR3 is TGTGCCATCAGTGACAAAGGGACTAGCGCCCCTCTTTTT. Translation gives CAISDKGTSAPLF. This chain connects TRBV10-3 to TRBJ2-3; 10 bases fit TRBD2. The length of the CDR3 is 13 residues. CDR1 is ENHRY, CDR2 SYGVKD, per germline.

V gene TRBV29-1 combines with J gene TRBJ1-2; D possibly corresponds to TRBD1 (5 bases). Germline CDR1 SQVTM, CDR2 ANQGSEA. The length of the CDR3 is 13 residues. V gave up 4 bases and J gave up 6 bases, with 15 bases separating them. The CDR3 region has the DNA TGCAGCGTTGCCACCCCCGGGGACGATGGCTACACCTTC. This codes for CSVATPGDDGYTF.

The V and J genes are TRBV27 and TRBJ1-6, with 8 bases that match TRBD1. The germline V gene encodes CDR1 MNHEY and CDR2 SMNVEV (reference sequence). V was clipped by 6 bases and J by 6 bases; unmatched bases: 16. The length of the CDR3 is 18 residues. In DNA, the CDR3 is TGTGCCAGCAGCACTACCTCTTTTAGGACAGGGATTAATTCACCCCTCCACTTT. Protein product: CASSTTSFRTGINSPLHF.

This rearrangement joins TRBV27 to TRBJ2-3; D remains unclear. There are 13 residues in the CDR3. Trimming took off 6 bases at V and 6 bases at J, with 13 bases between the two ends. Germline V gene sequence: CDR1 MNHEY, CDR2 SMNVEV (reference sequence). The CDR3 loop is CASSLIESDTQYF. As DNA, the CDR3 is TGTGCCAGCAGCCTGATAGAAAGCGATACGCAGTATTTT.

This chain links TRBV28 with TRBJ2-2; 8 nucleotides align to TRBD1. Per germline, CDR1 MDHEN and CDR2 SYDVKM. The trim removed 3 bases at V and 5 bases at J, leaving 5 bases unmatched. CDR3 length equals 15 residues. The CDR3 protein is CASSLTGVETGELFF. CDR3 sequence (DNA): TGTGCCAGCAGTTTGACAGGGGTAGAGACCGGGGAGCTGTTTTTT.

V gene TRBV5-1 combines with J gene TRBJ2-5, with 7 positions matching TRBD2. The length of the CDR3 is 15 residues. J gave up 1 base and V 2 bases, and 5 bases lay outside the gene matches. Germline CDR1 is SGHRS and CDR2 is YFSETQ. CDR3 sequence: CASSLASGIQETQYF. In DNA form, the CDR3 reads TGCGCCAGCAGCTTAGCTAGCGGCATCCAAGAGACCCAGTACTTC. Combining the CDR3 with reference TRBV5-1 and TRBJ2-5 gives the whole variable domain KAGVTQTPRYLIKTRGQQVTLSCSPISGHRSVSWYQQTPGQGLQFLFEYFSETQRNKGNFPGRFSGRQFSNSRSEMNVSTLELGDSALYLCASSLASGIQETQYFGPGTRLLVL.

This chain uses TRBV6-2 or TRBV6-3 with TRBJ2-5; 9 bases are a match to TRBD2. J lost 2 bases, V lost 8 bases, and 6 bases had no gene match. CDR1 and CDR2 (germline): MNHEY, SVGEGT. This CDR3 comprises 14 residues. DNA of the CDR3: TGTGCCAGCGGCCGCGGGGGGGGACAAGAGACCCAGTACTTC. Translating gives CASGRGGGQETQYF.

This sequence joins TRBV18 and TRBJ1-2; D gene uncertain. V lost 1 base and J 6 bases, leaving 9 bases between the germline ends. There are 13 residues in the CDR3. Germline values: CDR1 KGHSH, CDR2 LQKENI. In DNA, the CDR3 is TGTGCCAGCTCACCACTCAATGTAGATGGCTACACCTTC. It encodes CASSPLNVDGYTF.

V is TRBV19 and J is TRBJ2-1; 10 nucleotides match TRBD2. The CDR3 is 19 amino acids. Per germline, CDR1 LNHDA and CDR2 SQIVND (reference sequence). V was clipped by 6 bases and J by 0 bases; unmatched bases: 14. This chain's CDR3 is CASRPRTSGRSVSYNEQFF. For the CDR3, the DNA is TGTGCCAGTAGACCACGGACTAGCGGACGCTCGGTCTCCTACAATGAGCAGTTCTTC.

This clone appeared once. The rearrangement joins TRBV29-1 to TRBJ2-1; D may be TRBD1 (5 bases). V was pared by 6 bases and J by 6 bases, with 12 bases between. The CDR3 contains 12 residues. Germline V gene data show CDR1 as SQVTM and CDR2 as ANQGSEA. The CDR3 loop reads CSVDSRGNEQFF. CDR3 DNA sequence: TGCAGCGTAGACTCAAGGGGCAATGAGCAGTTCTTC.

The rearrangement joins TRBV6-5 to TRBJ1-4; 9 bases match TRBD1. The CDR3 runs to 16 residues. J gave up 5 bases and V 2 bases, and 6 bases lay outside the gene matches. Germline V gene lookup returns CDR1 MNHEY and CDR2 SVGAGI. CDR3 sequence reads: CASSYGTGRKNEKLFF. In nucleotides, the CDR3 is TGTGCCAGCAGTTACGGGACAGGGAGGAAGAATGAAAAACTGTTTTTT.

The V and J genes are TRBV27 and TRBJ2-1; D is undetermined. Germline-derived CDR1 and CDR2 are MNHEY and SMNVEV (reference sequence). The CDR3 loop spans 21 amino acids. Trimming took off 1 base at V and 2 bases at J, with 27 bases between the two ends. Here the CDR3 DNA reads TGTGCCAGCAGTTTATTAGTCGATACCCTTGGCAGTCCCCAGACCTACAATGAGCAGTTCTTC. Translating gives CASSLLVDTLGSPQTYNEQFF.

In this sample, this clone turned up a few times. The chain recombines TRBV4-2 with TRBJ1-6; 7 bases agree with TRBD1. Trimming cost V 4 bases and J 8 bases; bases outside gene matches: 14. Germline CDR1 reads LGHNA; CDR2 reads YNFKEQ. CDR3 size: 17 residues. CDR3 protein: CASSPALETGFYSPLHF. CDR3 nucleotides: TGTGCCAGCAGCCCCGCCCTGGAGACAGGGTTTTATTCACCCCTCCACTTT.

This chain joins TRBV7-9 and TRBJ1-5; 9 nucleotides agree with TRBD1. V trimming: 4 bases; J trimming: 4 bases; junction bases outside the gene matches: 2. The CDR3 extends over 14 amino acids. Germline V gene lookup returns CDR1 SEHNR and CDR2 FQNEAQ (reference sequence). CDR3 region: CASSSGQGNQPQHF. CDR3 DNA sequence: TGTGCCAGCAGCTCCGGACAGGGGAATCAGCCCCAGCATTTT.

V usage is TRBV20-1 and J usage is TRBJ1-2; D is unclear. The germline V and J ends were trimmed by 7 bases and 1 base, with 4 bases remaining between them. CDR1 and CDR2 from the germline V gene are DFQATT and SNEGSKA (reference sequence). The CDR3 length is 10 residues. CDR3 sequence (DNA): TGCAGTGGATTTAACTATGGCTACACCTTC. Translated, it gives CSGFNYGYTF.

This chain connects TRBV6-2 or TRBV6-3 to TRBJ2-7; D remains unclear. CDR1 and CDR2 (germline): MNHEY, SVGEGT. Trimming left V 0 bases short and J 7 bases short, with 13 bases between. CDR3 length: 14 amino acids. In DNA form, the CDR3 reads TGTGCCAGCAGTTACTCTGCGCGAGTGGGGGAGCAGTACTTC. As protein: CASSYSARVGEQYF.

The V gene is TRBV28, the J gene TRBJ1-2; D uncertain. CDR1 is MDHEN, CDR2 SYDVKM, per germline. The CDR3 sequence is 13 residues long. Trimming removed 5 bases at V and 7 bases at J, with 14 bases between. The CDR3 sequence is CASSPPEFGGYTF. In DNA form, the CDR3 reads TGTGCCAGCAGTCCACCCGAATTTGGTGGCTACACCTTC.

This chain joins TRBV6-5 and TRBJ1-1, with D possibly TRBD1 on 6 matching bases. CDR3 size: 12 residues. Germline CDR1 is MNHEY and CDR2 is SVGAGI. Trimming pared 7 bases from V and 8 bases from J, leaving 14 bases between. The CDR3 nucleotides are TGTGCCAGCATCAGGGGCGTTTCCGAAGCTTTCTTT. This translates into CASIRGVSEAFF.

This clone was seen once. The chain is built from TRBV6-2 or TRBV6-3 and TRBJ2-1, with 7 bases matching TRBD2. From germline, CDR1 is MNHEY and CDR2 SVGEGT. CDR3 length: 17 amino acids. Trimming removed 2 bases from V and 6 bases from J; junction bases left unmatched: 13. Here the CDR3 reads CASSYPASGWLSNEQFF. In nucleotides, the CDR3 is TGTGCCAGCAGTTACCCGGCTAGCGGCTGGTTGTCCAATGAGCAGTTCTTC.

This chain joins TRBV6-5 and TRBJ1-1; D is ambiguous. Trimming pared 4 bases from V and 1 base from J, leaving 13 bases between. From germline, CDR1 is MNHEY and CDR2 SVGAGI. The CDR3 has 15 residues. The CDR3 reads CASSSPTWGNTEAFF. The CDR3 DNA reads as TGTGCCAGCAGTTCTCCGACCTGGGGGAACACTGAAGCTTTCTTT.

This sequence joins TRBV12-5 and TRBJ2-1; TRBD2 is a possible D gene (7 bases). The germline V gene encodes CDR1 LGHNT and CDR2 FRNRAP. With 4 bases removed from V and 8 bases from J, the gap between germline ends came to 9 bases. This CDR3 is 12 amino acids long. The chain's CDR3 is CASGSGGYEQFF. CDR3 nucleotides: TGTGCTAGTGGTTCGGGGGGCTATGAGCAGTTCTTC.

This clone was seen a handful of times. The gene calls are TRBV14 and TRBJ1-1, with D possibly matching TRBD1 (5 bases). Trimming cost V 0 bases and J 4 bases, with 12 bases left between them. CDR3 size: 15 residues. Germline CDR1 is SGHDN and CDR2 is FVKESK. In nucleotides, the CDR3 is TGTGCCAGCAGCCAAGATTTGGGGAGGGGCACTGAAGCTTTCTTT. This sequence encodes CASSQDLGRGTEAFF. The variable domain in full, completed from reference TRBV14 and TRBJ1-1, reads EAGVTQFPSHSVIEKGQTVTLRCDPISGHDNLYWYRRVMGKEIKFLLHFVKESKQDESGMPNNRFLAERTGGTYSTLKVQPAELEDSGVYFCASSQDLGRGTEAFFGQGTRLTVV.

The CDR3 nucleotides read TGCGCCAGCAGCTTGGACAGGGAGAACTATGGCTACACCTTC. Its protein product is CASSLDRENYGYTF. The V gene is TRBV5-1, the J gene TRBJ1-2; TRBD1 is a possible D gene (6 bases). V gave up 0 bases and J gave up 2 bases, with 8 bases separating them. The germline V gene encodes CDR1 SGHRS and CDR2 YFSETQ. The CDR3 contains 14 residues.

The CDR3 sequence: CASSYLAGVDTQYF. The CDR3 region has the DNA TGTGCCAGCAGTTACCTAGCGGGGGTTGATACGCAGTATTTT. The chain is built from TRBV6-5 and TRBJ2-3, with 10 bases that match TRBD2. V lost 2 bases, J lost 6 bases, and 2 bases stayed unmatched. CDR3 size: 14 residues. The germline CDR1 and CDR2 sequences are MNHEY and SVGAGI.

The sample holds one count of this clone. This chain connects TRBV5-1 to TRBJ2-5; maybe TRBD1 (6 bases). V was shortened by 3 bases and J by 5 bases, with 17 bases between the two germline ends. The germline CDR1 and CDR2 sequences are SGHRS and YFSETQ. CDR3 length equals 15 residues. The CDR3 sequence: CASSWRQATGETQYF. As DNA, the CDR3 is TGCGCCAGCAGCTGGAGACAGGCCACCGGGGAGACCCAGTACTTC.

V is TRBV19 and J is TRBJ1-4; D may be TRBD1 (5 bases). This CDR3 has 14 residues. Germline V CDR1 and CDR2: LNHDA, SQIVND (reference sequence). The ends were cut back, 8 bases at V and 8 bases at J, with 18 bases in the middle. The CDR3 sequence is CASSVGGVYEKLFF. The CDR3 nucleotides read TGTGCCAGTTCCGTCGGGGGTGTATACGAAAAACTGTTTTTT.